These 29 T cell receptor beta chains came from one sample sequenced in a study of somatic mutations in cytotoxic T cells in rheumatoid arthritis. Produced via immunoSEQ multiplex PCR; TCRdb's table is partial and in-frame only. This sample has 4,500 to 5,000 clones, with over 70% found just once. The sample comprised CD8+ T cells sorted from blood. The origin of the receptors is a man in his 70s with rheumatoid arthritis.

The rearrangement joins TRBV28 to TRBJ2-1, with 12 nucleotides matching TRBD2. V lost 6 bases to trimming and J lost 9 bases; unmatched junction nucleotides: 15. The CDR3 totals 17 residues. Per the germline V gene, CDR1 is MDHEN and CDR2 is SYDVKM. The DNA of the CDR3 is TGTGCCAGCAGATATCTCGAACTAGCGGGAGGCCTGGGTGAGCAGTTCTTC. Translated, it gives CASRYLELAGGLGEQFF.

The rearrangement joins TRBV19 to TRBJ2-7; a weak D match, TRBD2 (5 bases). Deletions cut 0 bases from V and 4 bases from J, with 7 bases between. Germline CDR1 reads LNHDA; CDR2 reads SQIVND (reference sequence). The CDR3 runs 13 residues. The CDR3 region has the DNA TGTGCCAGTAGTATAGATCGGGGATACGAGCAGTACTTC. Translated, it gives CASSIDRGYEQYF.

This sequence joins TRBV10-3 and TRBJ2-1; D not resolved. Between the trimmed V and J ends, which lost 0 bases and 6 bases, there was a span of 6 bases. CDR1 is ENHRY and CDR2 is SYGVKD in the germline V gene. The CDR3 has 13 residues. The CDR3 here is CAISESGGNEQFF. The CDR3 DNA is TGTGCCATCAGTGAGTCTGGCGGCAATGAGCAGTTCTTC.

V and J are TRBV7-2 and TRBJ2-1; D remains unclear. Per the germline V gene, CDR1 is SGHTA and CDR2 is FQGNSA. The CDR3 is 17 residues long. With 2 bases removed from V and 7 bases from J, the gap between germline ends came to 21 bases. CDR3 in amino acids: CASSLKALSLAGNEQFF. CDR3 sequence (DNA): TGTGCCAGCAGCTTAAAAGCCCTATCCTTAGCCGGGAATGAGCAGTTCTTC. Variable domain in full (rest from reference TRBV7-2 and TRBJ2-1): GAGVSQSPSNKVTEKGKDVELRCDPISGHTALYWYRQSLGQGLEFLIYFQGNSAPDKSGLPSDRFSAERTGGSVSTLTIQRTQQEDSAVYLCASSLKALSLAGNEQFFGPGTRLTVL.

The chain has TRBV11-2 and TRBJ2-1; 9 positions agree with TRBD2. The CDR3 is made up of 15 amino acids. CDR1 and CDR2 (germline): SGHAT, FQNNGV. V dropped 1 base and J dropped 8; count of bases not matched to a gene: 6. CDR3 DNA sequence: TGTGCCAGCAGCTTAGGCGGGGGGGCCTCCGATGAGCAGTTCTTC. Amino acids: CASSLGGGASDEQFF.

Relative to its sample, this clone is large (0.1 to 1%). The V and J genes are TRBV19 and TRBJ1-2; 9 nucleotides match TRBD1. This CDR3 has 14 amino acids. The ends lost 6 bases at V and 2 bases at J; junction bases unmatched: 4. The V gene's germline CDR1 is LNHDA and CDR2 SQIVND (reference sequence). Written as DNA, the CDR3 is TGTGCCAGTAGCTCCGGGACAGGGAACTATGGCTACACCTTC. Residues: CASSSGTGNYGYTF.

This chain joins TRBV30 and TRBJ2-7; perhaps TRBD1 as D (7 bases). CDR1 GTSNPN and CDR2 SVGIG come from the germline V gene (reference sequence). This CDR3 region has 12 residues. V gave up 4 bases and J gave up 3 bases, with 10 bases separating them. CDR3 bases: TGTGCCTGGACGGGGGACAGCTACGAGCAGTACTTC. It codes for CAWTGDSYEQYF.

A remark on this clone: The identical CDR3 is also encoded by other nucleotide sequences in the sample. V and J are TRBV15 and TRBJ1-5; no firm D call. V shed 5 bases and J shed 0 bases, with 8 bases lying between them. CDR3 length: 14 residues. Germline CDR1 and CDR2: LNHNV and YYDKDF (reference sequence). The CDR3 sequence is CATSAGRSNQPQHF. In DNA form, the CDR3 reads TGTGCCACCAGCGCAGGCCGTAGCAATCAGCCCCAGCATTTT.

The chain has TRBV5-8 and TRBJ2-7; D unclear. Trimming left V 3 bases short and J 0 bases short, with 7 bases between. The germline V gene encodes CDR1 SGHTS and CDR2 YDEGEE. The CDR3 spans 13 residues. This CDR3 is CASSSPSSYEQYF. The DNA of the CDR3 is TGTGCCAGCAGCTCACCCAGCTCCTACGAGCAGTACTTC.

This chain joins TRBV2 and TRBJ2-3; D uncertain. Germline CDR1 SNHLY, CDR2 FYNNEI. V was pared by 2 bases and J by 2 bases, with 8 bases between. This CDR3 spans 14 amino acids. The CDR3 DNA is TGTGCCAGCAGTGAATCCGAGTCCACAGATACGCAGTATTTT. Protein sequence: CASSESESTDTQYF.

The rearrangement uses TRBV29-1 and TRBJ2-1; the D gene is possibly TRBD2 (6 bases). The CDR3 runs to 13 residues. Germline CDR1 SQVTM, CDR2 ANQGSEA. Trimming pared 2 bases from V and 6 bases from J, leaving 11 bases between. CDR3 DNA sequence: TGCAGCGTTGAAACGGGAGACAGCAATGAGCAGTTCTTC. This translates into CSVETGDSNEQFF.

The rearrangement joins TRBV28 to TRBJ2-3; possible D gene TRBD1, 7 bases. Germline loops: CDR1 MDHEN, CDR2 SYDVKM. Deletions cut 8 bases from V and 4 bases from J, with 31 bases between. The CDR3 length is 19 residues. The CDR3 DNA sequence: TGTGCCAGCCAGAAACCCCTTATCGGTTGGCAGGGGGGAGCAGATACGCAGTATTTT. Translated, it gives CASQKPLIGWQGGADTQYF.

This clone was found a few times. The chain links TRBV5-1 to TRBJ2-7; D may be TRBD1 (5 bases). Germline V gene sequence: CDR1 SGHRS, CDR2 YFSETQ. V gave up 0 bases and J gave up 5 bases, with 12 bases separating them. This CDR3 comprises 14 residues. CDR3: CASSLGTPWDEQYF. The DNA for the CDR3 is TGCGCCAGCAGCTTGGGGACACCCTGGGACGAGCAGTACTTC.

The chain recombines TRBV7-6 with TRBJ1-3; the match to TRBD1 covers 10 bases. The length of the CDR3 is 15 residues. V gave up 10 bases and J gave up 4 bases; unmatched junction bases: 10. Germline-derived CDR1 and CDR2 are SGHVS and FNYEAQ. The CDR3 protein is CATKPGQGKGNTIYF. CDR3 sequence (DNA): TGTGCCACAAAACCGGGACAGGGGAAGGGAAACACCATATATTTT.

This chain joins TRBV28 and TRBJ2-7; 12 bases are shared with TRBD1. This CDR3 is 15 amino acids long. Germline V lookup: CDR1 MDHEN, CDR2 SYDVKM. The V segment lost 5 bases and the J segment 5 bases; nucleotides outside the gene matches: 7. In nucleotides, the CDR3 is TGTGCCAGCAGTGGGGGACAGGGGGCTTCCCACGAGCAGTACTTC. It yields the protein CASSGGQGASHEQYF.

The CDR3 sequence is CASSPGQGARPEQFF. CDR3 coding DNA: TGCGCCAGCAGCCCAGGACAGGGGGCGCGGCCTGAGCAGTTCTTC. The chain is built from TRBV5-1 and TRBJ2-1, with TRBD1 matching 11 bases. The J segment lost 9 bases and the V segment lost 4 bases, leaving 9 bases of the junction unmatched. Looked up from germline, CDR1 is SGHRS and CDR2 is YFSETQ. The CDR3 totals 15 residues.

This chain connects TRBV27 to TRBJ2-1; 10 bases agree with TRBD1. The trim removed 2 bases at V and 4 bases at J, leaving 5 bases unmatched. Germline CDR1 MNHEY, CDR2 SMNVEV (reference sequence). The CDR3 loop spans 16 amino acids. CDR3 sequence (DNA): TGTGCCAGCAGTTTAGGGGGACAGGGGAGGTACAATGAGCAGTTCTTC. It encodes CASSLGGQGRYNEQFF.

J is TRBJ2-7 and V is TRBV23-1, with 8 bases identical to TRBD1. TRBV23-1 is an ORF; its function is uncertain. This CDR3 spans 24 amino acids. V gave up 0 bases and J gave up 2 bases; unmatched junction bases: 30. Here the CDR3 DNA reads TGCGCCAGCAGTCAATCACCGGACAGGGACCTTAATATGCATTTCCCCTTTCGTGCCTACGAGCAGTACTTC. This sequence encodes CASSQSPDRDLNMHFPFRAYEQYF.

J is TRBJ1-1 and V is TRBV6-5, with D unclear. This CDR3 region has 13 residues. The germline gives CDR1 MNHEY, CDR2 SVGAGI. V dropped 0 bases and J dropped 4 bases, with 6 bases sitting between them. This CDR3 reads CASSYSRGTEAFF. The CDR3 DNA follows: TGTGCCAGCAGTTACTCCCGGGGCACTGAAGCTTTCTTT.

This sequence joins TRBV7-6 and TRBJ2-1; 8 bases align to TRBD1. The CDR3 sequence is 14 residues long. V trimming: 5 bases; J trimming: 6 bases; junction bases outside the gene matches: 6. Germline values: CDR1 SGHVS, CDR2 FNYEAQ. The CDR3 protein is CASSPGTGGNEQFF. CDR3 in DNA: TGTGCCAGCAGCCCCGGGACAGGAGGCAATGAGCAGTTCTTC. The variable domain in full, with the rest retrieved from reference TRBV7-6 and TRBJ2-1, is GAGVSQSPRYKVTKRGQDVALRCDPISGHVSLYWYRQALGQGPEFLTYFNYEAQQDKSGLPNDRFSAERPEGSISTLTIQRTEQRDSAMYRCASSPGTGGNEQFFGPGTRLTVL.

This CDR3 is CASSPSTYSYEQYF. CDR3 sequence (DNA): TGTGCCAGCAGCCCCTCGACATACTCCTACGAGCAGTACTTC. The chain carries TRBV13 and TRBJ2-7; D uncertain. CDR3 length equals 14 residues. In germline, CDR1 is PRHDT, CDR2 FYEKMQ (reference sequence). V gave up 5 bases and J gave up 0 bases, with 11 bases separating them.

The chain employs TRBV6-1 and TRBJ2-6, with 8 bases matching TRBD1. Trimming cost V 2 bases and J 4 bases; bases outside gene matches: 10. CDR3 length: 18 residues. Germline-derived CDR1 and CDR2 are MNHNS and SASEGT. The CDR3 spells CASSETDRGEAGANVLTF. The CDR3 bases are TGTGCCAGCAGTGAAACTGACAGGGGCGAAGCGGGGGCCAACGTCCTGACTTTC.

V and J are TRBV7-9 and TRBJ1-2; perhaps TRBD1 as D (5 bases). The CDR3 runs 11 residues. Trimming stripped 5 bases from V and 5 bases from J, with 6 bases between. In germline, CDR1 is SEHNR, CDR2 FQNEAQ (reference sequence). DNA for the CDR3: TGTGCCAGCAGCCCAGGGTATGGCTACACCTTC. It is translated as CASSPGYGYTF. The variable domain in full, completed from reference TRBV7-9 and TRBJ1-2, reads DTGVSQNPRHKITKRGQNVTFRCDPISEHNRLYWYRQTLGQGPEFLTYFQNEAQLEKSRLLSDRFSAERPKGSFSTLEIQRTEQGDSAMYLCASSPGYGYTFGSGTRLTVV.

V and J are TRBV15 and TRBJ2-5; TRBD2 aligns across 8 bases. The CDR3 sequence is 14 residues long. Looked up from germline, CDR1 is LNHNV and CDR2 is YYDKDF (reference sequence). The J segment lost 4 bases and the V segment lost 5 bases, leaving 6 bases of the junction unmatched. CDR3 loop: CATSPGGGRETQYF. The CDR3 DNA is TGTGCCACCAGCCCCGGGGGGGGGCGAGAGACCCAGTACTTC.

The rearrangement joins TRBV7-9 to TRBJ1-5; possibly TRBD1 for D (5 bases). Between the trimmed V and J ends, which lost 3 bases and 6 bases, there was a span of 12 bases. Germline CDR1 is SEHNR and CDR2 is FQNEAQ (reference sequence). The CDR3 totals 14 residues. The CDR3 DNA reads as TGTGCCAGCAGCTTTCAGGGTTTAACTCAGCCCCAGCATTTT. Encoded protein: CASSFQGLTQPQHF.

Worth noting for this clone: A far larger clone lies a single base away; this is likely a read error. The chain employs TRBV5-1 and TRBJ1-4; 9 bases map to TRBD1. The CDR3 contains 15 residues. CDR1 is SGHRS, CDR2 YFSETQ, per germline. The CDR3 here is CASILGDREDEKLFF. The CDR3 DNA is TGCGCCAGCATCTTGGGGGACAGGGAGGATGAAAAACTGTTTTTT.

V usage is TRBV21-1 and J usage is TRBJ2-2; TRBD1 is taken as the D call from the table, unchecked against the DNA. TRBV21-1 is reported as a pseudogene. The length of the CDR3 is 15 residues. Written as DNA, the CDR3 is TGTGCCAGCAGCAGAGACAGGGGGATCACCGGGGAGCTGTTTTTT. This gives the protein CASSRDRGITGELFF.

The genes are TRBV30 and TRBJ1-4, with 8 bases that match TRBD1. This CDR3 region has 14 residues. Germline CDR1 reads GTSNPN; CDR2 reads SVGIG (reference sequence). V dropped 3 bases and J dropped 3; count of bases not matched to a gene: 3. The CDR3 sequence: CAWRGDRPNEKLFF. Written as DNA, the CDR3 is TGTGCCTGGAGGGGGGACAGGCCTAATGAAAAACTGTTTTTT.

The rearrangement uses TRBV27 and TRBJ2-5; 11 bases align to TRBD2. V gave up 6 bases and J gave up 1 base; unmatched junction bases: 10. Germline V gene data show CDR1 as MNHEY and CDR2 as SMNVEV (reference sequence). The CDR3 spans 17 residues. The DNA for the CDR3 is TGTGCCAGCAGCCTCTTTAGCGGGAGGGGGTCCCAAGAGACCCAGTACTTC. This translates into CASSLFSGRGSQETQYF.